Presented here are 21 T cell receptor beta chains from one specimen sequenced in a study of T cell repertoires in cytomegalovirus infection. TCRdb recomputed calls from the reads with MiXCR, one row per CDR3 protein. The sample shows 150,000 to 200,000 distinct CDR3 sequences, approximately 15% of them seen only once. Source material: PBMCs. The receptors stem from a human donor in good health (CMV status not recorded). Some clones in this sample may be carry-over from other donors' samples.

This clonotype was counted only a few times. The rearrangement joins TRBV5-6 to TRBJ1-2, with 11 bases matching TRBD1. CDR3 length: 14 amino acids. Germline V lookup: CDR1 SGHDT, CDR2 YYEEEE. V trimming: 3 bases; J trimming: 6 bases; junction bases outside the gene matches: 4. CDR3 region: CASSSSGQGDGYTF. The DNA for the CDR3 is TGTGCCAGCAGCTCGTCGGGACAGGGGGATGGCTACACCTTC.

The chain carries TRBV5-1 and TRBJ2-2, with D perhaps TRBD1 or TRBD2 (5 bases each). CDR1 and CDR2 (germline): SGHRS, YFSETQ. The V and J ends lost 5 bases and 2 bases respectively, with 13 bases between them. This CDR3 contains 15 residues. The CDR3 region is CASRAGTVNTGELFF. The CDR3 bases are TGCGCCAGCAGGGCCGGGACGGTAAACACCGGGGAGCTGTTTTTT.

This clonotype was seen a handful of times. The chain carries TRBV4-1 and TRBJ1-3; the D is unclear. CDR3 length: 15 amino acids. The germline V gene has CDR1 MGHRA and CDR2 YSYEKL. The V gene lost 2 bases and the J gene lost 2 bases, with 10 bases spanning the gap. The CDR3 loop reads CASSQTWGAGNTIYF. CDR3 bases: TGCGCCAGCAGCCAAACGTGGGGAGCTGGAAACACCATATATTTT.

This clonotype was seen more than once but under ten times. This rearrangement joins TRBV5-4 to TRBJ2-2; 8 bases map to TRBD1. V shed 5 bases, J shed 0 bases, and the junction held 3 bases outside the gene matches. CDR3 length: 15 amino acids. Germline CDR1 and CDR2: SGHNT and YYREEE (reference sequence). The CDR3 DNA reads TGTGCCAGCAGTTCGGGACAGGCGAACACCGGGGAGCTGTTTTTT. This translates into CASSSGQANTGELFF.

This clonotype was seen at least ten times. The rearrangement joins TRBV3-1 to TRBJ2-1, with unresolved D. Trimming pared 0 bases from V and 7 bases from J, leaving 10 bases between. This CDR3 is 14 amino acids long. The V gene's germline CDR1 is LGHDT and CDR2 YNNKEL (reference sequence). CDR3 in DNA: TGTGCCAGCAGCCAAGAAGGAGCGACGAATGAGCAGTTCTTC. This encodes CASSQEGATNEQFF.

This clonotype showed up just a few times. The V and J genes are TRBV6-2 or TRBV6-3 and TRBJ2-1, with 10 bases matching TRBD2. The CDR3 length is 15 residues. The J segment lost 4 bases and the V segment lost 2 bases, leaving 2 bases of the junction unmatched. CDR1 and CDR2 from the germline V gene are MNHEY and SVGEGT. The CDR3 region has the DNA TGTGCCAGCAGTTACGCAGCGGGAGGGTACAATGAGCAGTTCTTC. Amino acid sequence: CASSYAAGGYNEQFF.

The rearrangement uses TRBV6-8 and TRBJ2-2; 8 bases match TRBD1. Germline-derived CDR1 and CDR2 are MNHGY and SAAAGT. This CDR3 contains 13 residues. Trimming cost V 8 bases and J 6 bases; bases outside gene matches: 5. CDR3 coding DNA: TGTGCCAGCGGCAGGGGGCAGGCCGGGGAGCTGTTTTTT. Encoded protein: CASGRGQAGELFF.

This clonotype occurred a few times. The rearrangement uses TRBV11-2 and TRBJ1-2; D is undetermined. The CDR3 extends over 14 amino acids. The germline gives CDR1 SGHAT, CDR2 FQNNGV. V lost 3 bases and J lost 1, with 9 bases in between. CDR3 sequence: CASSLIGLNYGYTF. The DNA for the CDR3 is TGTGCCAGCAGCTTGATTGGCCTTAACTATGGCTACACCTTC.

This clonotype was detected many times. In DNA, the CDR3 is TGTGCCAGCCTGAACGTAAGGGGCAATCAGCCCCAGCATTTT. It is translated as CASLNVRGNQPQHF. V gene TRBV6-6 combines with J gene TRBJ1-5; D is uncertain. The CDR3 has 14 amino acids. Germline V gene data show CDR1 as MNHNY and CDR2 as SVGAGI (reference sequence). Trimming removed 8 bases from V and 2 bases from J, with 13 bases in between.

This clonotype has ten or more counts. This chain connects TRBV7-9 to TRBJ1-1, with 9 bases lining up with TRBD1. The CDR3 loop spans 17 amino acids. Trimming took 2 bases from V and 0 from J; bases not matched to a gene: 7. Germline CDR1 is SEHNR and CDR2 is FQNEAQ (reference sequence). The CDR3 loop is CASSLRGGQGVNTEAFF. CDR3 DNA sequence: TGTGCCAGCAGCTTACGAGGGGGACAGGGAGTGAACACTGAAGCTTTCTTT. Combining the CDR3 with reference TRBV7-9 and TRBJ1-1 gives the whole variable domain DTGVSQNPRHKITKRGQNVTFRCDPISEHNRLYWYRQTLGQGPEFLTYFQNEAQLEKSRLLSDRFSAERPKGSFSTLEIQRTEQGDSAMYLCASSLRGGQGVNTEAFFGQGTRLTVV.

This clonotype was observed many times. The genes are TRBV6-2 or TRBV6-3 and TRBJ2-7; TRBD2 matches at 10 bases. The trim removed 5 bases at V and 3 bases at J, leaving 19 bases unmatched. The CDR3 spans 19 residues. From germline, CDR1 is MNHEY and CDR2 SVGEGT. The CDR3 coding sequence is TGTGCCAGCAGTACCGAAGGCAAGGGGTGGCTAGCGGGAGACTACGAGCAGTACTTC. This translates into CASSTEGKGWLAGDYEQYF.

This clonotype was seen more than once but under ten times. The chain's CDR3 is CASSGGAQNTEAFF. The DNA of the CDR3 is TGTGCCAGCAGCGGGGGGGCCCAAAACACTGAAGCTTTCTTT. The J gene is TRBJ1-1, the V gene TRBV9; D perhaps matches TRBD1 (6 bases). The V gene's germline CDR1 is SGDLS and CDR2 YYNGEE. V was cut by 3 bases and J by 2 bases, with 11 bases left in between. The CDR3 is 14 amino acids.

This clonotype showed up many times. The V gene is TRBV28, the J gene TRBJ2-3; 14 bases line up with TRBD2. This CDR3 region has 17 residues. The germline gives CDR1 MDHEN, CDR2 SYDVKM. V was clipped by 5 bases and J by 6 bases; unmatched bases: 10. CDR3 sequence: CASSPYPGLAGDDTQYF. CDR3 DNA: TGTGCCAGCAGTCCCTACCCGGGACTAGCGGGAGACGATACGCAGTATTTT.

At least ten counts were recorded for this clonotype. This chain joins TRBV7-2 and TRBJ1-1; 7 bases agree with TRBD1. This CDR3 region has 14 residues. Trimming cost V 4 bases and J 0 bases; bases outside gene matches: 2. Germline values: CDR1 SGHTA, CDR2 FQGNSA. DNA of the CDR3: TGTGCCAGCAGCTGGGACAGATTGAACACTGAAGCTTTCTTT. Protein product: CASSWDRLNTEAFF.

This clonotype was seen at least ten times. V gene TRBV28 combines with J gene TRBJ1-2; D not resolved. The germline V gene has CDR1 MDHEN and CDR2 SYDVKM. Trimming removed 3 bases at V and 0 bases at J, with 14 bases between. The CDR3 is made up of 16 amino acids. The CDR3 region has the DNA TGTGCCAGCAGTTTGCAACCCCCAGGAGCTAACTATGGCTACACCTTC. Its protein is CASSLQPPGANYGYTF.

Points on this clonotype: One base away lies a much larger clone, so this may be a sequencing read error. The final CDR3 position lacks the conserved phenylalanine or tryptophan, pointing to a likely read error. The chain has TRBV11-2 and TRBJ2-3; TRBD2 matches 12 bases. Germline CDR1 reads SGHAT; CDR2 reads FQNNGV. Losses at the gene ends were 3 bases for V and 5 bases for J; bases not matched to a gene: 0. The CDR3 length is 14 residues. CDR3 protein: CASSLGLAGDTQYV. The CDR3 DNA reads as TGTGCCAGCAGCTTGGGACTAGCGGGAGATACGCAGTATGTT.

The genes are TRBV27 and TRBJ2-6; D is uncertain. Between the trimmed V and J ends, which lost 9 bases and 0 bases, there was a span of 6 bases. The CDR3 loop spans 13 amino acids. The germline V gene has CDR1 MNHEY and CDR2 SMNVEV (reference sequence). As DNA, the CDR3 is TGTGCCAGTCAGTTCTCTGGGGCCAACGTCCTGACTTTC. Translating gives CASQFSGANVLTF.

This clonotype was counted at least ten times. The chain uses TRBV12-5 and TRBJ2-1; 7 bases map to TRBD1. The CDR3 runs to 16 residues. J gave up 7 bases and V 7 bases, and 16 bases lay outside the gene matches. Germline CDR1 is LGHNT and CDR2 is FRNRAP. As DNA, the CDR3 is TGTGCTAGTGATCTATTGGTTGGACAGGATAGGAATGAGCAGTTCTTC. Residues: CASDLLVGQDRNEQFF.

The table lists this clonotype with a few counts. This chain joins TRBV7-9 and TRBJ1-1; D perhaps matches TRBD1 (5 bases). This CDR3 comprises 13 residues. The germline V gene has CDR1 SEHNR and CDR2 FQNEAQ (reference sequence). V was trimmed by 8 bases and J by 1 base, leaving 11 bases between them. The CDR3 DNA sequence: TGTGCCAGCGGGGGACCCAAGAACACTGAAGCTTTCTTT. The encoded protein is CASGGPKNTEAFF.

V and J are TRBV28 and TRBJ1-1; D perhaps matches TRBD1 (5 bases). The germline V and J ends were trimmed by 9 bases and 1 base, with 18 bases remaining between them. The CDR3 is 15 residues long. In germline, CDR1 is MDHEN, CDR2 SYDVKM. The CDR3 spells CASSKQALGNTEAFF. CDR3 coding DNA: TGTGCCAGTAGTAAACAGGCGTTGGGGAACACTGAAGCTTTCTTT.

The sample holds a few counts of this clonotype. The V and J genes are TRBV6-5 and TRBJ2-1; 8 bases are shared with TRBD2. Germline-derived CDR1 and CDR2 are MNHEY and SVGAGI. J lost 2 bases, V lost 6 bases, and 6 bases had no gene match. This CDR3 has 15 residues. CDR3 DNA sequence: TGTGCCAGCAGGGGGGCACTAGCGGCCTACAATGAGCAGTTCTTC. It is translated as CASRGALAAYNEQFF.